This T cell receptor beta chain was documented in a study of cytomegalovirus exposure and HLA in healthy donors. There are 18 residues in the CDR3. V shed 1 base, J shed 0 bases, and the junction held 8 bases outside the gene matches. The germline gives CDR1 MGHDK, CDR2 SYGVNS. Whole-study results and caveats: Whilst most TCR sequences proved rare, a subset of public TCRs occurred across many donors. In a later analysis, V- and J-gene trimming of beta chains associated with a DCLRE1C missense variant, replicated independently.

The PCR contained 60 Vbeta and 13 Jbeta primers. In the original processing: Unique TCR beta chains totaled roughly 81 million in a later count, with around 11 million of them shared. Profiling relied on immunoSEQ multiplex PCR, and the TCRdb table lists in-frame clones only, not all of them. The V and J calls and the clone size are those of that table, but D and trimming were determined from the DNA. The data show fewer than 250,000 clones, approximately 80% seen once. As for this clone: Its specificity is not known.

The rearrangement uses TRBV25-1 and TRBJ2-5; TRBD2 aligns across 10 bases. The sample was PBMCs. The source is a girl aged 5 to 17 in good health and CMV-seronegative. CDR3 residues: CASSESLRSGRDQETQYF. CDR3 in DNA: TGTGCCAGCAGTGAATCCCTCAGAAGCGGGAGGGACCAAGAGACCCAGTACTTC.